The 15 T cell receptor beta chains reported below all come from one sample, sequenced in a study of T-cell reconstitution after alpha-beta-depleted transplantation in children. Library preparation (for TCRbeta) was performed with unique molecular identifiers. Using its own MiXCR run on the PCR reads, TCRdb lists one record per CDR3 protein. Among over 90,000 distinct CDR3 sequences listed, under 9% were seen once. The starting material was PBMCs, obtained before TCRalphabeta/CD19-depleted stem cell transplant. All receptors come from a boy between 2 and 10 years old with acute lymphoblastic leukemia, due to receive a stem cell transplant.

This clonotype was found many times. This chain links TRBV5-6 with TRBJ2-5, with 7 nucleotides matching TRBD1. Trimming removed 0 bases from V and 1 base from J; junction bases left unmatched: 6. The CDR3 spans 16 residues. Germline-derived CDR1 and CDR2 are SGHDT and YYEEEE. For the CDR3, the DNA is TGTGCCAGCAGCTTGGCGACAGGGTCCCTCCAAGAGACCCAGTACTTC. This translates into CASSLATGSLQETQYF.

The chain carries TRBV12-3 or TRBV12-4 and TRBJ2-3; 11 bases line up with TRBD2. This CDR3 region has 16 residues. V trimming: 6 bases; J trimming: 2 bases; junction bases outside the gene matches: 7. CDR3: CASSLGTSGFTDTQYF. For the CDR3, the DNA is TGTGCCAGCAGCCTAGGGACTAGCGGCTTCACAGATACGCAGTATTTT.

This clonotype occurred a few times. The rearrangement joins TRBV7-2 to TRBJ2-7; D possibly corresponds to TRBD1 (6 bases). Germline V gene lookup returns CDR1 SGHTA and CDR2 FQGNSA. The CDR3 is 13 amino acids. The V gene lost 6 bases and the J gene lost 5 bases, with 14 bases spanning the gap. CDR3 DNA: TGTGCCAGCAGGATGAAACAGGGCCACGAGCAGTACTTC. This translates into CASRMKQGHEQYF.

This clonotype was observed at least ten times. The gene calls are TRBV29-1 and TRBJ1-1, with D possibly TRBD1 on 5 matching bases. Germline-derived CDR1 and CDR2 are SQVTM and ANQGSEA. This CDR3 has 14 residues. Trimming took 2 bases from V and 1 from J, leaving 11 bases between them. The CDR3 spells CSVENWGSNTEAFF. CDR3 bases: TGCAGCGTTGAAAATTGGGGCTCGAACACTGAAGCTTTCTTT.

This clonotype has only a few counts. This chain uses TRBV4-1 with TRBJ2-1; 10 nucleotides agree with TRBD2. Germline V gene data show CDR1 as MGHRA and CDR2 as YSYEKL. The CDR3 sequence is 18 residues long. Losses at the gene ends were 0 bases for V and 3 bases for J; bases not matched to a gene: 8. CDR3 protein: CASSQEFSGGVNYNEQFF. CDR3 in DNA: TGCGCCAGCAGCCAAGAATTCAGCGGGGGGGTCAACTACAATGAGCAGTTCTTC.

The V call is TRBV20-1, the J call TRBJ2-6; D is unclear. CDR1 is DFQATT, CDR2 SNEGSKA, per germline (reference sequence). The CDR3 extends over 14 amino acids. V was clipped by 4 bases and J by 0 bases, with 7 bases between them. CDR3 loop: CSAKPASGANVLTF. CDR3 DNA: TGCAGTGCTAAGCCAGCCTCTGGGGCCAACGTCCTGACTTTC.

This clonotype occurred many times. This sequence joins TRBV12-3 or TRBV12-4 and TRBJ2-1; the D is unclear. The CDR3 runs to 13 residues. V gave up 3 bases and J gave up 9 bases, with 12 bases separating them. The CDR3 DNA sequence: TGTGCCAGCAGTTTTCGGAGACTCCTTGAGCAGTTCTTC. It specifies CASSFRRLLEQFF.

This clonotype was found many times. This rearrangement joins TRBV12-3 or TRBV12-4 to TRBJ2-5, with D unresolved. Trimming cost V 0 bases and J 5 bases, with 13 bases left between them. This CDR3 spans 15 amino acids. CDR3 bases: TGTGCCAGCAGTTTAGCGCAAGGTAGCTGGGAGACCCAGTACTTC. Protein sequence: CASSLAQGSWETQYF.

This clonotype was seen more than once but under ten times. The chain employs TRBV4-1 and TRBJ1-1, with D maybe TRBD1 (6 bases). The V end was cut by 0 bases, the J end by 4 bases, with 15 bases between. The germline V gene encodes CDR1 MGHRA and CDR2 YSYEKL. This CDR3 comprises 16 residues. DNA for the CDR3: TGCGCCAGCAGCCAAGATCTAGCCAGGGGCATCACTGAAGCTTTCTTT. Its protein product is CASSQDLARGITEAFF.

Ten or more counts support this clonotype. This rearrangement joins TRBV12-3 or TRBV12-4 to TRBJ2-5; D remains unclear. This CDR3 has 12 residues. The V end lost 3 bases, the J end lost 5 bases, and 7 bases lay between the germline ends. The CDR3 bases are TGTGCCAGCAGTTTGGGTTGGGAGACCCAGTACTTC. Protein product: CASSLGWETQYF.

This clonotype was found many times. V gene TRBV5-1 combines with J gene TRBJ2-7, with TRBD1 identical over 7 bases. The CDR3 length is 15 residues. CDR1 SGHRS and CDR2 YFSETQ come from the germline V gene. Germline trimming cut 1 base from V and 2 bases from J; bases unmatched to any gene: 6. The CDR3 sequence is CASSLTPGQPYEQYF. The DNA for the CDR3 is TGCGCCAGCAGCTTGACTCCGGGACAGCCCTACGAGCAGTACTTC.

This clonotype was counted only a few times. V usage is TRBV20-1 and J usage is TRBJ2-1, with TRBD2 as a possible D gene (5 bases). CDR3 length: 12 amino acids. Germline V gene lookup returns CDR1 DFQATT and CDR2 SNEGSKA (reference sequence). The ends were cut back, 3 bases at V and 10 bases at J, with 13 bases in the middle. CDR3 nucleotide sequence: TGCAGTGCTAGGAATGCCGCGGGCGAGCAGTTCTTC. Its translation is CSARNAAGEQFF.

This clonotype showed up just a few times. This sequence joins TRBV20-1 and TRBJ1-2; weak D call: TRBD1 (5 bases). CDR3 size: 14 residues. CDR1 and CDR2 (germline): DFQATT, SNEGSKA (reference sequence). The V end lost 6 bases, the J end lost 1 base, and 15 bases lay between the germline ends. The chain's CDR3 is CSAPNTRDNYGYTF. CDR3 nucleotides: TGCAGTGCACCAAACACCAGGGATAACTATGGCTACACCTTC.

This clonotype was found many times. The V call is TRBV20-1, the J call TRBJ2-7; TRBD1 agrees at 9 bases. Germline V gives CDR1 DFQATT, CDR2 SNEGSKA (reference sequence). The V segment lost 6 bases and the J segment 0 bases; nucleotides outside the gene matches: 9. The CDR3 runs to 15 residues. CDR3 in amino acids: CSAPRWDRASYEQYF. The CDR3 bases are TGCAGTGCCCCCCGGTGGGACAGGGCCTCCTACGAGCAGTACTTC.

This chain links TRBV27 with TRBJ2-3; a possible D gene is TRBD1 (5 bases). V lost 2 bases and J lost 14, with 17 bases in between. The CDR3 has 13 amino acids. Germline CDR1 MNHEY, CDR2 SMNVEV (reference sequence). CDR3 sequence: CASSLRGGIRGYF. The CDR3 bases are TGTGCCAGCAGTTTAAGGGGCGGAATACGTGGGTATTTT.